This is a list of T cell receptor beta chains from one sample in a study of cytomegalovirus exposure and HLA in healthy donors. Assay: immunoSEQ multiplex PCR; the TCRdb copy retains only in-frame clones and omits some. The table records around 150,000 clones, almost 80% of them present only once. The sequencing sample was made of PBMCs. These receptors all come from a woman in her forties or fifties in good health and CMV-seronegative. Both conserved end residues are part of each CDR3. Fields, in order: D gene, V gene, J gene, clone size, CDR3 protein, CDR3 DNA. The D gene is left open where the match is weak. Clone size is not always given. Where it is, it says once, few, many or a class for expanded clones.

.	TRBV7-2	TRBJ2-7	.	CASSLAHQAGIF	TGTGCCAGCAGCTTAGCGCACCAGGCCGGGATCTTC
TRBD1	TRBV27	TRBJ2-7	.	CASSPSGTGGSGLQYF	TGTGCCAGCAGTCCCTCCGGGACAGGGGGCTCCGGGTTGCAGTACTTC
TRBD1	TRBV9	TRBJ1-6	.	CASSVGTAENSPLHF	TGTGCCAGCAGCGTTGGGACAGCGGAAAATTCACCCCTCCACTTT
.	TRBV9	TRBJ2-5	.	CASSVASETQYF	TGTGCCAGCAGCGTAGCTTCGGAGACCCAGTACTTC
.	TRBV14	TRBJ1-2	.	CASSLNSRYYGYTF	TGTGCCAGCAGCCTCAACAGTCGCTACTATGGCTACACCTTC
TRBD2	TRBV7-6	TRBJ2-1	.	CASSLAAGVNEQFF	TGTGCCAGCAGCTTAGCGGCGGGAGTGAATGAGCAGTTCTTC
TRBD2	TRBV4-3	TRBJ2-1	.	CASSQGNPYLADYNEQFF	TGCGCCAGCAGCCAAGGGAATCCGTACCTAGCGGACTACAATGAGCAGTTCTTC
TRBD2	TRBV19	TRBJ2-5	.	CASSRTSGSQYQETQYF	TGTGCCAGTAGTAGGACTAGCGGGAGCCAGTACCAAGAGACCCAGTACTTC
.	TRBV5-8	TRBJ1-2	.	CASSLDGDDYGYTF	TGTGCCAGCAGCTTGGACGGGGATGACTATGGCTACACCTTC
TRBD1	TRBV28	TRBJ1-3	.	CASTTTGAETPPYF	TGTGCCAGCACCACAACAGGGGCCGAAACACCTCCTTATTTT
.	TRBV7-9	TRBJ2-7	once	CASSLTREMVYEQYF	TGTGCCAGCAGTCTTACCAGGGAAATGGTCTACGAGCAGTACTTC
.	TRBV7-8	TRBJ1-2	.	CASSLGQQVMNGYTF	TGTGCCAGCAGCTTAGGGCAGCAGGTGATGAATGGCTACACCTTC
TRBD2	TRBV29-1	TRBJ2-1	.	CSVDGLAGGPTYNEQFF	TGCAGCGTTGACGGACTAGCGGGAGGGCCGACCTACAATGAGCAGTTCTTC
.	TRBV18	TRBJ1-6	.	CASSPGLSSYNSPLHF	TGTGCCAGCTCACCAGGGCTGAGCTCCTATAATTCACCCCTCCACTTT
TRBD2	TRBV7-3	TRBJ2-1	.	CASSSPRTSGTNEQFF	TGTGCCAGCAGCTCACCTCGGACTAGCGGGACTAATGAGCAGTTCTTC
.	TRBV6-1	TRBJ2-2	.	CASGLARMNTGELFF	TGTGCCAGCGGGTTGGCCAGGATGAACACCGGGGAGCTGTTTTTT
.	TRBV2	TRBJ2-1	.	CAGKQVLSYNEQFF	TGTGCCGGTAAACAGGTCCTCTCCTACAATGAGCAGTTCTTC
TRBD1	TRBV25-1	TRBJ2-1	.	CASLPRGLTSLNNEQFF	TGTGCCAGCCTCCCTAGGGGGCTTACCTCTCTGAACAATGAGCAGTTCTTC
.	TRBV28	TRBJ2-3	.	CASSPSQQGLKTDTQYF	TGTGCCAGCAGCCCTTCCCAACAGGGTCTGAAGACAGATACGCAGTATTTT
TRBD1	TRBV10-3	TRBJ1-1	.	CAISRDSQNTEAFF	TGTGCCATCAGCCGGGACAGCCAGAACACTGAAGCTTTCTTT
.	TRBV5-8	TRBJ2-6	.	CASTSRQGHSSGANVLTF	TGTGCCAGCACCAGCCGTCAGGGCCATTCTTCTGGGGCCAACGTCCTGACTTTC
.	TRBV5-8	TRBJ2-7	.	CASSFSGNPYEQYF	TGTGCCAGCAGCTTCTCGGGGAATCCCTACGAGCAGTACTTC
TRBD2	TRBV9	TRBJ2-2	.	CASTLGGGDTGELFF	TGTGCCAGCACCCTCGGGGGGGGTGACACCGGGGAGCTGTTTTTT
.	TRBV19	TRBJ1-1	few	CASSMDSWNTEAFF	TGTGCCAGTAGTATGGACAGCTGGAACACTGAAGCTTTCTTT
TRBD1	TRBV15	TRBJ1-1	once	CATSPHPTGRRIPEAFF	TGTGCCACCAGCCCCCACCCGACAGGGAGAAGGATCCCTGAAGCTTTCTTT
TRBD2	TRBV4-1	TRBJ2-1	once	CASSLTSTSGRPNEQFF	TGCGCCAGCAGCCTAACTTCGACTAGCGGGAGGCCCAATGAGCAGTTCTTC
TRBD1	TRBV10-3	TRBJ1-1	few	CAVTDRANTEAFF	TGTGCCGTAACGGACAGGGCGAACACTGAAGCTTTCTTT
TRBD1	TRBV7-2	TRBJ1-5	once	CASSLDGTGDQPQHF	TGTGCCAGCAGCTTAGACGGGACAGGGGACCAGCCCCAGCATTTT
TRBD2	TRBV29-1	TRBJ2-5	.	CSVDGGAGGVTETQYF	TGCAGCGTTGATGGAGGAGCGGGGGGTGTTACGGAGACCCAGTACTTC